This TCR beta chain was identified during a study of T cell responses to AZD1222 COVID-19 vaccine. Only in-frame clones appear in the TCRdb table, and some are missing; sequencing was by immunoSEQ multiplex PCR. Of 150,000 to 200,000 clones in the sample, approximately 91% were seen once. The CDR3 totals 14 residues. V dropped 3 bases and J dropped 7 bases, with 10 bases sitting between them. The germline V gene encodes CDR1 SGHAT and CDR2 FQDESV (reference sequence). Sequencing was performed on peripheral blood, taken 28 days after the second AZD1222 dose. The J gene is TRBJ1-6, the V gene TRBV11-1, with D uncertain. The receptor was derived from an adult who received the AZD1222 COVID-19 vaccine. As DNA, the CDR3 is TGTGCCAGCAGCTTCGAGGGTTTGAATTCACCCCTCCACTTT. Protein product: CASSFEGLNSPLHF.